A single sample gave rise to the 32 T cell receptor beta chains below, sequenced in a study of early T cells in non-severe SARS-CoV-2 infection. TCRdb redid the calling of the 5' RACE reads with MiXCR, one entry per CDR3 protein. Seen here are over 30,000 distinct CDR3 sequences, 6% to 7.5% observed once, and the top ten hold approximately 13%. The source material was whole blood, sampled at baseline. The source of these receptors is an adult who was a healthcare worker with PCR-confirmed SARS-CoV-2 infection or an uninfected control (not recorded which).

This clonotype was seen a handful of times. This sequence joins TRBV4-2 and TRBJ2-2, with a tentative D call TRBD2 (6 bases). Germline values: CDR1 LGHNA, CDR2 YNFKEQ. Trimming removed 1 base from V and 0 bases from J, with 9 bases in between. CDR3 length equals 16 residues. CDR3 DNA: TGTGCCAGCAGCCAAGCTGCGGGACCGAACACCGGGGAGCTGTTTTTT. Translation: CASSQAAGPNTGELFF.

Judged by abundance, this clonotype is medium-sized. The gene calls are TRBV24-1 and TRBJ2-1; D call uncertain. Germline V gene sequence: CDR1 KGHDR, CDR2 SFDVKD. The CDR3 extends over 15 amino acids. V lost 9 bases, J lost 0 bases, and 14 bases lay in between. The CDR3 coding sequence is TGTGCCACCGACCAAGGACGTAGCTCCTACAATGAGCAGTTCTTC. Amino acids: CATDQGRSSYNEQFF.

This clonotype was counted ten times or more. The gene calls are TRBV27 and TRBJ2-7; the D gene is possibly TRBD1 (5 bases). V shed 5 bases and J shed 3 bases, with 20 bases lying between them. This CDR3 has 16 amino acids. Germline CDR1 is MNHEY and CDR2 is SMNVEV (reference sequence). CDR3 protein: CASSLGTRVANYEQYF. For the CDR3, the DNA is TGTGCCAGCAGTCTGGGAACCAGGGTGGCCAACTACGAGCAGTACTTC.

This clonotype was observed at least ten times. The V call is TRBV7-2, the J call TRBJ2-7; perhaps TRBD2 as D (6 bases). CDR3 length: 17 amino acids. Germline-derived CDR1 and CDR2 are SGHTA and FQGNSA. V was pared by 2 bases and J by 1 base, with 18 bases between. Here the CDR3 DNA reads TGTGCCAGCAGCTTACGCGGGGCCCACTCAGTATCCTACGAGCAGTACTTC. Translated, it gives CASSLRGAHSVSYEQYF.

This clonotype appeared many times. In nucleotides, the CDR3 is TGCAGTGCTAGAGGGAGGGAGGGAGAGACCCAGTACTTC. Translating gives CSARGREGETQYF. The chain recombines TRBV20-1 with TRBJ2-5; 7 bases line up with TRBD2. The junction had 3 bases not matched to a gene; V was cut back by 1 base and J by 4 bases. CDR1 and CDR2 (germline): DFQATT, SNEGSKA (reference sequence). The CDR3 is 13 residues long.

This clonotype came up many times. This chain joins TRBV28 and TRBJ2-4; 12 nucleotides align to TRBD2. Trimming removed 6 bases from V and 4 bases from J; junction bases left unmatched: 13. Germline V gene data show CDR1 as MDHEN and CDR2 as SYDVKM. This CDR3 has 18 amino acids. The CDR3 bases are TGTGCCAGCAGCCGGCTGACTAGCGGGGGAGCCAAAAAAAACATTCAGTACTTC. This sequence encodes CASSRLTSGGAKKNIQYF.

This clonotype has a handful of counts. This chain uses TRBV20-1 with TRBJ2-5; 10 nucleotides line up with TRBD2. V was clipped by 3 bases and J by 4 bases; unmatched bases: 5. From germline, CDR1 is DFQATT and CDR2 SNEGSKA (reference sequence). This CDR3 contains 14 residues. The CDR3: CSARPSGSLETQYF. The CDR3 DNA sequence: TGCAGTGCTAGGCCTAGCGGGAGCTTAGAGACCCAGTACTTC.

This clonotype occurred a few times. The chain employs TRBV12-3 or TRBV12-4 and TRBJ2-1; a weak D match, TRBD2 (6 bases). V lost 7 bases and J 10 bases, leaving 11 bases between the germline ends. The CDR3 has 11 residues. The CDR3 coding sequence is TGTGCCAGCACCGCGGGGCGGGAGCAGTTCTTC. This sequence encodes CASTAGREQFF.

This clonotype came up many times. V usage is TRBV6-2 or TRBV6-3 and J usage is TRBJ2-7; 8 nucleotides agree with TRBD1. Germline lookup yields CDR1 MNHEY and CDR2 SVGEGT. The CDR3 sequence is 14 residues long. Trimming removed 6 bases from V and 2 bases from J; junction bases left unmatched: 6. This CDR3 is CASRYRGSTYEQYF. DNA of the CDR3: TGTGCCAGCAGGTACAGGGGGTCAACCTACGAGCAGTACTTC.

This clonotype was observed a handful of times. The V gene is TRBV29-1, the J gene TRBJ1-2; D remains ambiguous. The CDR3 is made up of 12 amino acids. From germline, CDR1 is SQVTM and CDR2 ANQGSEA. Trimming took off 2 bases at V and 5 bases at J, with 9 bases between the two ends. CDR3 sequence: CSVERAGYGYTF. The CDR3 nucleotides are TGCAGCGTTGAAAGGGCGGGATATGGCTACACCTTC.

This clonotype was detected a few times. This CDR3 is CSARGGGNQPQHF. The CDR3 nucleotides read TGCAGTGCTAGAGGAGGGGGCAATCAGCCCCAGCATTTT. This chain joins TRBV20-1 and TRBJ1-5, with a possible D match to TRBD1 (5 bases). This CDR3 region has 13 residues. The germline V gene has CDR1 DFQATT and CDR2 SNEGSKA (reference sequence). Deletions cut 1 base from V and 2 bases from J, with 6 bases between.

This clonotype was counted between two and nine times. V gene TRBV28 combines with J gene TRBJ2-5; D is possibly TRBD2 (6 bases). The CDR3 contains 15 residues. CDR1 is MDHEN, CDR2 SYDVKM, per germline. Trimming left V 5 bases short and J 0 bases short, with 13 bases between. CDR3 region: CASSHGTAYQETQYF. Written as DNA, the CDR3 is TGTGCCAGCAGTCACGGGACTGCGTACCAAGAGACCCAGTACTTC.

This clonotype was detected many times. The chain is built from TRBV7-3 and TRBJ2-1; tentatively, D is TRBD2 (5 bases). V lost 3 bases to trimming and J lost 1 base, with 10 bases between them. The CDR3 contains 15 residues. Per germline, CDR1 SGHTA and CDR2 FQGTGA. The DNA for the CDR3 is TGTGCCAGCAGCTTCGCTAGCAGATCCTACAATGAGCAGTTCTTC. Translated, it gives CASSFASRSYNEQFF.

This clonotype was picked up many times. The chain is built from TRBV5-5 and TRBJ2-1, with D perhaps TRBD1 (7 bases). The CDR3 spans 16 residues. Trimming cost V 0 bases and J 2 bases, with 12 bases left between them. Germline V lookup: CDR1 SGHKS, CDR2 YYEKEE (reference sequence). The DNA of the CDR3 is TGTGCCAGCAGCTTGGATTCAGGGGGGACCTACAATGAGCAGTTCTTC. It translates to CASSLDSGGTYNEQFF.

The chain carries TRBV4-3 and TRBJ1-5; D is unresolved. Trimming cost V 0 bases and J 7 bases, with 13 bases left between them. The CDR3 runs to 15 residues. Germline CDR1 reads LGHNA; CDR2 reads YSLEER. The CDR3 is CASSQDAGIGQPQHF. CDR3 sequence (DNA): TGCGCCAGCAGCCAAGATGCGGGAATCGGCCAGCCCCAGCATTTT.

This clonotype occurred many times. This chain connects TRBV20-1 to TRBJ2-5, with 14 positions matching TRBD2. Looked up from germline, CDR1 is DFQATT and CDR2 is SNEGSKA (reference sequence). The CDR3 totals 14 residues. V shed 4 bases, J shed 7 bases, and the junction held 5 bases outside the gene matches. The CDR3 loop is CSATGLAGVVTQYF. For the CDR3, the DNA is TGCAGTGCTACGGGACTAGCGGGAGTGGTGACCCAGTACTTC.

This clonotype was detected once. This rearrangement joins TRBV5-6 to TRBJ2-1; D gene ambiguous. Germline V gives CDR1 SGHDT, CDR2 YYEEEE. The germline V and J ends were trimmed by 4 bases and 7 bases, with 18 bases remaining between them. The CDR3 has 15 residues. CDR3: CASSHQAGAFNEQFF. The CDR3 DNA follows: TGTGCCAGCAGCCACCAAGCAGGAGCGTTTAATGAGCAGTTCTTC.

This clonotype has a handful of counts. The chain is built from TRBV12-3 or TRBV12-4 and TRBJ1-2; possibly TRBD1 for D (6 bases). Between the trimmed V and J ends, which lost 6 bases and 4 bases, there was a span of 9 bases. The CDR3 is 12 residues long. DNA for the CDR3: TGTGCCAGCAGACAGGGACCCTATGGCTACACCTTC. It translates to CASRQGPYGYTF.

This clonotype was observed a handful of times. The chain employs TRBV28 and TRBJ1-4; the match to TRBD1 covers 12 bases. Germline loops: CDR1 MDHEN, CDR2 SYDVKM. J was trimmed by 3 bases and V by 3 bases; bases with no gene match: 8. This CDR3 is 18 amino acids long. CDR3 bases: TGTGCCAGCAGTTTTTGGGGACAGGGGGCCGGATCTAATGAAAAACTGTTTTTT. It encodes CASSFWGQGAGSNEKLFF.

This sequence joins TRBV7-9 and TRBJ2-1, with 12 bases that match TRBD2. The ends lost 6 bases at V and 3 bases at J; junction bases unmatched: 6. The CDR3 is made up of 16 amino acids. The germline CDR1 and CDR2 sequences are SEHNR and FQNEAQ (reference sequence). CDR3 region: CASSQTSGRLYNEQFF. The CDR3 nucleotides read TGTGCCAGCAGTCAGACTAGCGGGAGACTCTACAATGAGCAGTTCTTC. Based on the CDR3 plus reference TRBV7-9 and TRBJ2-1, the full variable domain is DTGVSQNPRHKITKRGQNVTFRCDPISEHNRLYWYRQTLGQGPEFLTYFQNEAQLEKSRLLSDRFSAERPKGSFSTLEIQRTEQGDSAMYLCASSQTSGRLYNEQFFGPGTRLTVL.

This clonotype was seen at least ten times. The chain combines TRBV12-3 or TRBV12-4 with TRBJ2-7, with 12 bases fitting TRBD2. CDR3 length: 16 amino acids. Trimming took 10 bases from V and 7 from J; bases not matched to a gene: 17. CDR3 coding DNA: TGTGCCACCAACCCGACTAGCGGGAGTCCGGATGAGGAGCAGTACGTC. It translates to CATNPTSGSPDEEQYV.

V usage is TRBV5-8 and J usage is TRBJ1-6, with D possibly being TRBD1 (6 bases). V lost 3 bases, J lost 1 base, and 8 bases lay in between. Germline-derived CDR1 and CDR2 are SGHTS and YDEGEE. This CDR3 contains 15 residues. This CDR3 reads CASSSTGSYNSPLHF. The CDR3 nucleotides read TGTGCCAGCAGCTCCACAGGGTCCTATAATTCACCCCTCCACTTT.

CDR3 nucleotides: TGCAGTGCTAGAGAAACAGGGTCTAGCTCCTACAATGAGCAGTTCTTC. Amino acids: CSARETGSSSYNEQFF. This sequence joins TRBV20-1 and TRBJ2-1; TRBD1 might be the D (6 bases). The CDR3 length is 16 residues. V gave up 0 bases and J gave up 0 bases, with 12 bases separating them. CDR1 and CDR2 (germline): DFQATT, SNEGSKA (reference sequence).

This clonotype was counted ten times or more. The chain recombines TRBV7-2 with TRBJ2-3; 7 nucleotides agree with TRBD2. Germline V gene lookup returns CDR1 SGHTA and CDR2 FQGNSA. V trimming: 7 bases; J trimming: 6 bases; junction bases outside the gene matches: 4. The CDR3 totals 12 residues. CDR3 residues: CASTSGADTQYF. The CDR3, as DNA: TGTGCCAGCACCAGCGGGGCGGATACGCAGTATTTT.

The rearrangement uses TRBV2 and TRBJ2-7, with D uncertain. Trimming left V 2 bases short and J 2 bases short, with 10 bases between. Germline V gene lookup returns CDR1 SNHLY and CDR2 FYNNEI. The CDR3 is made up of 14 amino acids. Written as DNA, the CDR3 is TGTGCCAGCAGTGAACTAGTTGGTACCTACGAGCAGTACTTC. Translation gives CASSELVGTYEQYF. Supplemented by reference TRBV2 and TRBJ2-7, the full variable domain reads EPEVTQTPSHQVTQMGQEVILRCVPISNHLYFYWYRQILGQKVEFLVSFYNNEISEKSEIFDDQFSVERPDGSNFTLKIRSTKLEDSAMYFCASSELVGTYEQYFGPGTRLTVT.

This clonotype was recorded at least ten times. CDR3 sequence: CASSSRGVGELFF. The CDR3 DNA sequence: TGTGCCAGCAGTTCCAGGGGCGTCGGGGAGCTGTTTTTT. The J gene is TRBJ2-2, the V gene TRBV27; D perhaps matches TRBD1 (6 bases). Germline CDR1 is MNHEY and CDR2 is SMNVEV (reference sequence). This CDR3 contains 13 residues. V was shortened by 4 bases and J by 7 bases, with 10 bases between the two germline ends.

This clonotype was found a few times. The V call is TRBV28, the J call TRBJ2-7, with 8 nucleotides matching TRBD1. V shed 5 bases and J 2 bases; nucleotides not matched to a gene: 8. The CDR3 loop spans 15 amino acids. CDR1 is MDHEN, CDR2 SYDVKM, per germline. CDR3 bases: TGTGCCAGCAGTGACACAGGGGGAAGACCCTACGAGCAGTACGTC. Its protein product is CASSDTGGRPYEQYV.

This clonotype occurred many times. The V gene is TRBV7-2, the J gene TRBJ2-2; D is perhaps TRBD2 (6 bases). Germline loops: CDR1 SGHTA, CDR2 FQGNSA. CDR3 length: 15 amino acids. V was shortened by 2 bases and J by 3 bases, with 10 bases between the two germline ends. The CDR3 region has the DNA TGTGCCAGCAGCTTATTCGCGGGGTACACCGGGGAGCTGTTTTTT. It codes for CASSLFAGYTGELFF.

This chain uses TRBV10-2 with TRBJ2-1; 8 bases line up with TRBD1. The CDR3 covers 15 residues. CDR1 and CDR2 (germline): WSHSY, SAAADI. Germline trimming cut 3 bases from V and 6 bases from J; bases unmatched to any gene: 7. CDR3 bases: TGCGCCAGCAGTGAACAGGGGGATCTAACCAATGAGCAGTTCTTC. The encoded protein is CASSEQGDLTNEQFF.

CDR3 sequence: CASSLPRVGPQPQHF. CDR3 bases: TGTGCCAGCAGTTTACCCCGAGTGGGTCCTCAGCCCCAGCATTTT. This chain joins TRBV28 and TRBJ1-5; no clear D. The germline V gene encodes CDR1 MDHEN and CDR2 SYDVKM. V shed 2 bases and J shed 6 bases, with 14 bases lying between them. The CDR3 loop spans 15 amino acids.

CDR3 sequence reads: CASSFSWYEQYF. The CDR3 nucleotides are TGTGCCAGCAGTTTTTCGTGGTACGAGCAGTACTTC. The chain couples TRBV28 to TRBJ2-7; no definite D call. V dropped 3 bases and J dropped 4 bases, with 7 bases sitting between them. Germline assignment: CDR1 MDHEN and CDR2 SYDVKM. CDR3 length: 12 residues.

Judged by abundance, this clonotype is medium-sized (0.01 to 0.1%). One end of the junction varies from germline; a read error may be responsible. This chain links TRBV7-2 with TRBJ2-4; no firm D call. The CDR3 spans 11 residues. From germline, CDR1 is SGHTA and CDR2 FQGNSA. For the CDR3, the DNA is TGTGCCAGCAGCTTAGGACGCCTGATCGTCTTC. It yields the protein CASSLGRLIVF. Combining the CDR3 with reference TRBV7-2 and TRBJ2-4 gives the whole variable domain GAGVSQSPSNKVTEKGKDVELRCDPISGHTALYWYRQSLGQGLEFLIYFQGNSAPDKSGLPSDRFSAERTGGSVSTLTIQRTQQEDSAVYLCASSLGRLIVFGAGTRLSVL.